The entry below gives a single TCR beta chain sequence along with its context. The sample originates from a study of blood T cell repertoires in COVID-19. Overall study context: From T cells, B-cell-depleted T cells, or PBMCs came the material, which was cDNA or gDNA.

Clones were read by immunoSEQ multiplex PCR, and TCRdb kept only the in-frame ones, dropping some. Here the sample spans 130,000 to 150,000 clones, around 85% being singletons. CDR1 and CDR2 (germline): SQVTM, ANQGSEA. V dropped 6 bases and J dropped 5; count of bases not matched to a gene: 5. The CDR3 is made up of 13 amino acids. This sequence was found in a woman between 40 and 50 years old with active or convalescent COVID-19. The rearrangement joins TRBV29-1 to TRBJ1-1, with 11 positions matching TRBD1. Specimen: peripheral blood. CDR3 bases: TGCAGCGTCAGGGACAGGGGGAGGACTGAAGCTTTCTTT. It yields the protein CSVRDRGRTEAFF.